The rows below give T cell receptor beta chains drawn from one sample of a study of identifying expanded T cells in peripheral blood. The method was immunoSEQ multiplex PCR; TCRdb's version includes in-frame clones alone and lacks a portion of them. This repertoire shows over 65,000 clones, around 90% found once; its top ten account for 7% to 8.5%. Sequencing was performed on blood. The receptors were gathered from a person aged 18 to 75 in good health. CDR3s include the opening cysteine and the closing phenylalanine or tryptophan. A D gene is named only where the DNA matches it firmly. Rows may omit the clone size; those that give it use once, few, many or a size class.

d_gene	v_gene	abundance	j_gene	CDR3aa	CDR3nt
TRBD2	TRBV30	few	TRBJ2-1	CAWTSGDLNEQFF	TGTGCCTGGACTAGCGGGGACCTCAATGAGCAGTTCTTC
.	TRBV19	.	TRBJ1-5	CASSQTTPISNQPQHF	TGTGCCAGTAGTCAGACAACTCCTATTAGCAATCAGCCCCAGCATTTT
.	TRBV2	.	TRBJ1-5	CASSEWDSNQPQHF	TGTGCCAGCAGTGAATGGGATAGCAATCAGCCCCAGCATTTT
.	TRBV6-1	.	TRBJ2-7	CASSEGNSYEQYF	TGTGCCAGCAGTGAGGGCAATTCCTACGAGCAGTACTTC
TRBD1	TRBV4-1	.	TRBJ1-1	CASSRQRDRGIRNTEAFF	TGCGCCAGCAGCCGACAAAGGGACAGGGGCATTCGGAACACTGAAGCTTTCTTT
.	TRBV7-3	.	TRBJ1-2	CASSLTDTNYGYTF	TGTGCCAGCAGCTTAACCGACACTAACTATGGCTACACCTTC
.	TRBV5-1	.	TRBJ1-4	CASSSGVDSNEKLFF	TGCGCCAGCAGCTCTGGGGTAGACAGCAATGAAAAACTGTTTTTT
TRBD1	TRBV19	.	TRBJ1-2	CASSITRDRIYGYTF	TGTGCCAGTAGTATAACCCGGGACAGGATTTATGGCTACACCTTC
TRBD1	TRBV13	.	TRBJ1-1	CASSLAGQLNTEAFF	TGTGCCAGCAGCTTAGCGGGACAGTTGAACACTGAAGCTTTCTTT
TRBD1	TRBV19	.	TRBJ1-2	CASSPATSGTGNYGYTF	TGTGCCAGTAGTCCTGCGACCTCCGGGACAGGGAACTATGGCTACACCTTC
.	TRBV18	.	TRBJ2-2	CASSLGGDYTGELFF	TGTGCCAGCTCCCTCGGGGGCGATTACACCGGGGAGCTGTTTTTT
.	TRBV7-9	.	TRBJ1-2	CASSRGQGYGYTF	TGTGCCAGCAGCCGCGGCCAGGGCTATGGCTACACCTTC
.	TRBV2	.	TRBJ1-3	CASSLIRNTIYF	TGTGCCAGCAGCCTAATCAGAAACACCATATATTTT
.	TRBV5-1	.	TRBJ2-7	CASSSPPGSYEQYF	TGCGCCAGCAGCTCCCCGCCGGGGTCCTACGAGCAGTACTTC
.	TRBV2	.	TRBJ1-4	CASRLNAEKLFF	TGTGCCAGCAGACTGAATGCGGAAAAACTGTTTTTT
.	TRBV7-9	.	TRBJ2-3	CASSLAGDLTDTQYF	TGTGCCAGCAGCTTAGCTGGGGACCTCACAGATACGCAGTATTTT
.	TRBV30	once	TRBJ1-4	CAWRPGGRGEKLFF	TGTGCCTGGAGGCCAGGTGGAAGGGGTGAAAAACTGTTTTTT
.	TRBV19	.	TRBJ1-3	CASSIRTLGWSSPPISGNTIYF	TGTGCCAGTAGTATAAGAACACTGGGTTGGTCTTCTCCCCCCATCTCTGGAAACACCATATATTTT
TRBD2	TRBV7-3	.	TRBJ2-3	CASSFQPPGLAGSSTDTQYF	TGTGCCAGCAGCTTCCAACCACCGGGACTAGCGGGATCTAGCACAGATACGCAGTATTTT
TRBD1	TRBV7-9	.	TRBJ2-2	CASRTSQGAQDTGELFF	TGTGCCAGCAGAACTAGCCAGGGGGCCCAGGACACCGGGGAGCTGTTTTTT
.	TRBV5-1	.	TRBJ2-7	CASSPSAGGRSYEQYF	TGCGCCAGCAGCCCCTCCGCCGGGGGACGGTCCTACGAGCAGTACTTC
TRBD1	TRBV9	.	TRBJ1-4	CASSGTRQGPVKLFF	TGTGCCAGCAGCGGGACTAGACAGGGCCCCGTAAAACTGTTTTTT
.	TRBV19	.	TRBJ1-2	CASSLFPGYGYTF	TGTGCCAGTAGTTTATTCCCCGGCTATGGCTACACCTTC
.	TRBV6-9	.	TRBJ2-3	CASSHGRVGTDTQYF	TGTGCCAGCAGCCACGGTCGGGTTGGTACAGATACGCAGTATTTT
.	TRBV5-1	.	TRBJ2-2	CASRETNTGELFF	TGCGCCAGCAGGGAAACGAACACCGGGGAGCTGTTTTTT
.	TRBV6-1	.	TRBJ1-1	CASSGHKGQTNTEAFF	TGTGCCAGCAGTGGTCACAAAGGACAGACGAACACTGAAGCTTTCTTT
.	TRBV10-3	.	TRBJ1-3	CAVYGLTGDTIYF	TGTGCCGTATATGGACTGACTGGAGACACCATATATTTT
TRBD1	TRBV6-6	.	TRBJ2-7	CASTDRAGQGGYEQYF	TGTGCCAGCACCGATCGGGCGGGACAGGGGGGCTACGAGCAGTACTTC
TRBD1	TRBV18	.	TRBJ2-2	CASSSRTGNTGELFF	TGTGCCAGCTCATCAAGGACAGGGAACACCGGGGAGCTGTTTTTT
.	TRBV9	once	TRBJ2-3	CASSPWYGGPQDTQYF	TGTGCCAGCAGCCCCTGGTACGGAGGGCCCCAAGATACGCAGTATTTT
.	TRBV5-1	.	TRBJ2-7	CASSLEEAALGEQYF	TGCGCCAGCAGCTTGGAGGAAGCCGCCCTCGGCGAGCAGTACTTC
.	TRBV7-9	.	TRBJ2-7	CASSYLEGPGRYEQYF	TGTGCCAGCAGCTACCTAGAGGGCCCCGGCCGCTACGAGCAGTACTTC
.	TRBV6-1	.	TRBJ2-7	CASSEAAPTYEQYF	TGTGCCAGCAGTGAGGCGGCACCTACCTACGAGCAGTACTTC
.	TRBV5-1	.	TRBJ1-5	CASSPGQASNQPQHF	TGCGCCAGCAGTCCGGGACAAGCTAGCAATCAGCCCCAGCATTTT
.	TRBV6-5	.	TRBJ2-2	CASSRITEAGELFF	TGTGCCAGCAGTCGCATTACGGAGGCCGGGGAGCTGTTTTTT
.	TRBV7-2	.	TRBJ2-1	CASSRVRESYNEQFF	TGTGCCAGCTCGAGAGTTCGGGAATCTTACAATGAGCAGTTCTTC
TRBD1	TRBV5-4	.	TRBJ1-6	CASSHRDRSNSPLHF	TGTGCCAGCAGCCACCGGGACAGGTCTAATTCACCCCTCCACTTT
TRBD2	TRBV27	.	TRBJ2-7	CASSKNPLGGGPMYEQYF	TGTGCCAGCAGTAAAAATCCCCTGGGGGGAGGGCCTATGTACGAGCAGTACTTC
TRBD1	TRBV6-5	.	TRBJ1-6	CASRSTGPVSPLHF	TGTGCCAGCAGGTCGACAGGGCCTGTATCACCCCTCCACTTT
TRBD1	TRBV19	.	TRBJ2-7	CASRPGQGLYEQYF	TGTGCCAGTAGACCGGGACAGGGACTCTACGAGCAGTACTTC
.	TRBV2	.	TRBJ2-2	CASIETNTGELFF	TGTGCCAGCATAGAGACGAACACCGGGGAGCTGTTTTTT
.	TRBV30	.	TRBJ1-3	CAWSEGTPGNTIYF	TGTGCCTGGAGTGAGGGGACCCCTGGAAACACCATATATTTT
.	TRBV10-3	.	TRBJ2-1	CAISDPGRGGNEQFF	TGTGCCATCAGTGACCCCGGCAGGGGTGGGAATGAGCAGTTCTTC
.	TRBV6-1	.	TRBJ1-5	CASKESANQPQHF	TGTGCCAGCAAGGAGTCGGCTAATCAGCCCCAGCATTTT
TRBD2	TRBV29-1	.	TRBJ2-7	CSVEIAGGRDEQYF	TGCAGCGTTGAGATTGCGGGAGGTCGCGACGAGCAGTACTTC
.	TRBV18	.	TRBJ1-1	CASSHSDGPNTEAFF	TGTGCCAGCTCGCACTCGGACGGACCGAACACTGAAGCTTTCTTT
TRBD2	TRBV5-1	.	TRBJ2-1	CASSLITSAHNEQFF	TGCGCCAGCAGCTTGATTACTAGCGCTCACAATGAGCAGTTCTTC
.	TRBV28	.	TRBJ1-3	CASSFRNTIYF	TGTGCCAGCAGTTTCAGAAACACCATATATTTT
TRBD2	TRBV4-1	once	TRBJ2-2	CASSYGGSTGELFF	TGCGCCAGCAGCTATGGCGGGAGTACCGGGGAGCTGTTTTTT
.	TRBV9	.	TRBJ2-5	CASSAGETQYF	TGTGCCAGCAGCGCCGGAGAGACCCAGTACTTC
.	TRBV7-9	.	TRBJ1-2	CASSNRETEGYTF	TGTGCCAGCAGCAACAGGGAGACAGAAGGCTACACCTTC
TRBD1	TRBV29-1	once	TRBJ1-1	CSVADRGTEAFF	TGCAGCGTAGCCGACAGGGGCACTGAAGCTTTCTTT
.	TRBV7-9	.	TRBJ1-2	CASSLGNYGYTF	TGTGCCAGCAGCTTGGGTAACTATGGCTACACCTTC
.	TRBV18	.	TRBJ2-7	CASSPGHPYEQYF	TGTGCCAGCTCACCGGGTCATCCCTACGAGCAGTACTTC
.	TRBV6-1	.	TRBJ1-5	CASSEDQTGRSQHF	TGTGCCAGCAGTGAAGATCAGACAGGCCGTTCCCAGCATTTT
TRBD1	TRBV19	.	TRBJ1-1	CASRSGQGSTEAFF	TGTGCCAGTAGATCGGGACAGGGGAGCACTGAAGCTTTCTTT
.	TRBV19	.	TRBJ1-1	CATIGEGNTEAFF	TGTGCCACTATAGGGGAGGGGAACACTGAAGCTTTCTTT
.	TRBV2	.	TRBJ2-3	CASRENPTDTQYF	TGTGCCAGCAGGGAAAACCCGACAGATACGCAGTATTTT
TRBD1	TRBV6-5	.	TRBJ2-7	CASSRDSTYEQYF	TGTGCCAGCAGCCGGGACAGCACCTACGAGCAGTACTTC